This T cell receptor beta chain was sequenced in a study of blood T cell repertoires in COVID-19 (dated by TCRdb to the early 2020s). For context, the study as a whole: Collaborator samples came from the United States, Italy and Spain and covered acute and convalescent phases of COVID-19. The prospective study material was composed of cDNA or gDNA derived from T cells, B-cell-depleted T cells, or PBMCs. Deeply sampled blood TCRbeta repertoires from subjects exposed to, actively infected with, or recovered from COVID-19 were included in the dataset. A freely available public database, intended as a resource for researchers studying the immune response to SARS-CoV-2, is where the repertoires were released. The samples were drawn from the first 160 participants of the ongoing ImmuneRACE study and from 1,200 or so subjects provided by 6 global collaborators. Nearly every sample came with metadata listing a de-identified subject ID, COVID-19 status, age in years and sex. Where available, HLA class I and class II types were obtained from metadata supplied by the sample provider rather than from assay-based typing.

To note about this clone: No cognate antigen has been identified for it. No base-level quality is on record; no much larger clone is a single base apart.

TCRbeta CDR3 regions were amplified from genomic DNA by means of the immunoSEQ Assay, a bias-controlled multiplex PCR. The original pipeline was this. Nucleated cell counts per sample were estimated from amplification of reference gene primers within the assay. To quantify the absolute abundance of each unique TCRbeta CDR3 rearrangement, sequence reads were collapsed and filtered. For each sample, productive Simpson clonality was calculated by taking the square root of Simpson's diversity index across productive rearrangements. Sourced from immuneACCESS, this table was stored by TCRdb with only in-frame sequences that have V and J called. A share of the clones is absent; for the studies checked, an unresolved V gene accounts for under half, and the remainder has no known explanation. The D gene and trimming were derived from the DNA, and the V and J assignments and clone size from that table. Recorded for this sample are fewer than 200,000 clones; approximately 79% of them occurred a single time. The top ten clones comprise 2.5% to 3% of the sample.

There are 15 amino acids in the CDR3, from cysteine to phenylalanine inclusive. Just the 45-base CDR3 DNA is kept, in frame starting at base 1. Reading the germline V gene gives CDR1 SGHTA and CDR2 FQGTGA. V loses 5 bases at its end and J loses 1 base; junction bases beyond the gene matches: 8. What the research found in general, with its limitations: The quantity of clinical and demographic metadata differed by source and by participant and was supplied without curation.

Whole blood was collected in K2EDTA tubes by collaborating institutions according to the institutions' own protocols. For TCRbeta analysis, collaborator samples were shipped as frozen whole blood, as isolated PBMCs, or as DNA extracted from either sample type. The sample taken for sequencing was peripheral blood. The chain employs TRBV7-3 and TRBJ2-7, with 7 central nucleotides matching TRBD2. This sequence originates from a woman at least 80 years old with acute or convalescent COVID-19. CDR3 loop: CASSPALADSYEQYF. In nucleotide form, the sequence is TGTGCCAGCAGCCCCGCCCTAGCGGATTCCTACGAGCAGTACTTC.